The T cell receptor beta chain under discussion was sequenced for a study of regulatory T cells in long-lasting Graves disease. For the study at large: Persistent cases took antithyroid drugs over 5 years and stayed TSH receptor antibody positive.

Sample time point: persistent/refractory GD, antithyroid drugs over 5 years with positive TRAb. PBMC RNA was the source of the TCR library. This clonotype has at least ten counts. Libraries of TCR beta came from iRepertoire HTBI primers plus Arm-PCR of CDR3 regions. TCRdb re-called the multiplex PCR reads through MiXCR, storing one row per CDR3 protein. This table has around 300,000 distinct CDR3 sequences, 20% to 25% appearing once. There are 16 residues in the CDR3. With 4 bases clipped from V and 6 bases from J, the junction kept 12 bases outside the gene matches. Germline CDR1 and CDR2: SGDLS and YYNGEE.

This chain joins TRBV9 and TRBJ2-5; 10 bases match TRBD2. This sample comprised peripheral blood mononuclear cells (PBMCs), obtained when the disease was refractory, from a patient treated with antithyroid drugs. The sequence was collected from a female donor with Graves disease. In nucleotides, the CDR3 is TGTGCCAGCAGCCCGCGGACTAGCGGAGGCGACCAGACCCAGTACTTC. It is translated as CASSPRTSGGDQTQYF.